Each of the 26 T cell receptor beta chains below was sequenced from the same sample in a study of blood T cell repertoires in COVID-19. Sequenced by immunoSEQ multiplex PCR; TCRdb stores in-frame clones only, minus some. The sample yields 60,000 or so clones, about nine tenths seen once. The material sequenced was peripheral blood. These receptors were obtained from a human donor with acute or convalescent COVID-19. The donor label of this sample is uncertain.

The chain carries TRBV5-1 and TRBJ2-5; tentatively, D is TRBD2 (5 bases). The CDR3 has 13 amino acids. CDR1 and CDR2 (germline): SGHRS, YFSETQ. V shed 0 bases and J shed 5 bases, with 8 bases lying between them. In nucleotides, the CDR3 is TGCGCCAGCAGCTTGGCGGGCGGGGAGACCCAGTACTTC. Amino acids: CASSLAGGETQYF.

The chain couples TRBV7-6 to TRBJ1-2; TRBD1 matches 9 bases. This CDR3 comprises 14 residues. J lost 6 bases, V lost 4 bases, and 6 bases had no gene match. CDR1 and CDR2 (germline): SGHVS, FNYEAQ. The CDR3 here is CASSSGQGFDGYTF. In DNA form, the CDR3 reads TGTGCCAGCAGCTCCGGACAGGGGTTTGATGGCTACACCTTC.

The rearrangement uses TRBV20-1 and TRBJ2-7; the D gene is possibly TRBD2 (5 bases). The CDR3 is 14 residues long. Trimming stripped 3 bases from V and 5 bases from J, with 17 bases between. The V gene's germline CDR1 is DFQATT and CDR2 SNEGSKA (reference sequence). The CDR3 loop is CSASRVGSVHEQYF. CDR3 nucleotides: TGCAGTGCTAGTCGTGTAGGGAGTGTCCACGAGCAGTACTTC.

V is TRBV5-5 and J is TRBJ2-1; TRBD1 might be the D (6 bases). V was trimmed by 4 bases and J by 12 bases, leaving 32 bases between them. Germline CDR1 is SGHKS and CDR2 is YYEKEE (reference sequence). The CDR3 extends over 18 amino acids. The CDR3 region is CASSRDDRPGPNAEGQFF. The CDR3 region has the DNA TGTGCCAGCAGCCGGGACGACAGGCCGGGACCCAACGCCGAAGGGCAGTTCTTC.

The chain is built from TRBV6-5 and TRBJ2-7, with D maybe TRBD2 (7 bases). The germline CDR1 and CDR2 sequences are MNHEY and SVGAGI. Trimming shortened V by 7 bases and J by 6 bases, and 10 bases separated the two germline ends. The CDR3 covers 11 residues. CDR3 bases: TGTGCCAGCAAGGGGGGGCCCGAGCAGTACTTC. Translating gives CASKGGPEQYF.

The gene calls are TRBV7-9 and TRBJ2-1, with 11 bases that match TRBD2. After removal of 6 bases from V and 7 bases from J, the junction contained 5 bases not matched to a gene. This CDR3 has 14 amino acids. CDR1 and CDR2 from the germline V gene are SEHNR and FQNEAQ (reference sequence). CDR3 residues: CASSWGLAENEQFF. The CDR3 DNA sequence: TGTGCCAGCAGTTGGGGACTAGCGGAAAATGAGCAGTTCTTC.

The chain couples TRBV12-3 or TRBV12-4 to TRBJ2-1; D remains ambiguous. The CDR3 has 13 residues. Deletions cut 7 bases from V and 8 bases from J, with 15 bases between. The CDR3 sequence: CASTDTSADEQFF. CDR3 nucleotide sequence: TGTGCCAGCACCGATACCTCGGCGGATGAGCAGTTCTTC.

The chain employs TRBV28 and TRBJ1-5, with 10 nucleotides matching TRBD1. Per germline, CDR1 MDHEN and CDR2 SYDVKM. CDR3 length: 15 residues. Trimming removed 8 bases from V and 2 bases from J; junction bases left unmatched: 6. The CDR3, as DNA: TGTGCCAGCGGACAGGGGGGAGCCCGCAATCAGCCCCAGCATTTT. Translating it yields CASGQGGARNQPQHF.

The rearrangement uses TRBV5-1 and TRBJ1-1, with a tentative D call TRBD1 (5 bases). Between the trimmed V and J ends, which lost 5 bases and 3 bases, there was a span of 11 bases. Germline V gene lookup returns CDR1 SGHRS and CDR2 YFSETQ. The CDR3 is made up of 13 amino acids. CDR3 DNA: TGCGCCAGCAGGCAGGGAGGGTACACTGAAGCTTTCTTT. Translating gives CASRQGGYTEAFF.

In DNA, the CDR3 is TGTGCCAGCAGTACAGGGGCAAGAGACTATGGCTACACCTTC. Translation gives CASSTGARDYGYTF. The gene calls are TRBV28 and TRBJ1-2; 7 positions agree with TRBD1. Germline CDR1 reads MDHEN; CDR2 reads SYDVKM. The V segment lost 5 bases and the J segment 3 bases; nucleotides outside the gene matches: 6. The CDR3 length is 14 residues.

The rearrangement links TRBV6-1 to TRBJ1-2; D is uncertain. Germline CDR1 and CDR2: MNHNS and SASEGT. The CDR3 totals 15 residues. Between the trimmed V and J ends, which lost 2 bases and 2 bases, there was a span of 12 bases. The DNA for the CDR3 is TGTGCCAGCAGTGAAATCGGTAGCGCCAACTATGGCTACACCTTC. Its translation: CASSEIGSANYGYTF.

This clone is labeled as medium-sized (0.01 to 0.1%). The V gene is TRBV27, the J gene TRBJ2-6; D gene uncertain. V was cut by 4 bases and J by 0 bases, with 4 bases left in between. The CDR3 consists of 14 residues. CDR1 is MNHEY, CDR2 SMNVEV, per germline (reference sequence). CDR3 coding DNA: TGTGCCAGCAGTTGGGCCTCTGGGGCCAACGTCCTGACTTTC. It translates to CASSWASGANVLTF.

The chain couples TRBV19 to TRBJ2-7; D is perhaps TRBD2 (5 bases). The germline gives CDR1 LNHDA, CDR2 SQIVND (reference sequence). V was cut by 7 bases and J by 3 bases, with 16 bases left in between. The CDR3 is made up of 14 amino acids. Written as DNA, the CDR3 is TGTGCCAGTACGGCTGCCGGGATAGGCTACGAGCAGTACTTC. It translates to CASTAAGIGYEQYF.

The chain employs TRBV30 and TRBJ1-1, with D perhaps TRBD1 (5 bases). CDR3 length: 14 amino acids. Germline CDR1 GTSNPN, CDR2 SVGIG (reference sequence). With 1 base removed from V and 2 bases from J, the gap between germline ends came to 11 bases. CDR3 loop: CAWSGPGANTEAFF. The CDR3 bases are TGTGCCTGGAGTGGCCCTGGGGCAAACACTGAAGCTTTCTTT.

This chain joins TRBV5-1 and TRBJ2-5; D ambiguous. The CDR3 extends over 17 amino acids. From germline, CDR1 is SGHRS and CDR2 YFSETQ. Trimming pared 4 bases from V and 2 bases from J, leaving 21 bases between. The CDR3 coding sequence is TGCGCCAGCAGCCCTACTACGATTAGAGGTAGACAAGAGACCCAGTACTTC. Amino acid sequence: CASSPTTIRGRQETQYF.

A single count supports this clone. CDR3 amino acids: CASSFDRDRRYTTF. The CDR3 nucleotides read TGTGCCAGCAGCTTTGACCGGGACAGGAGGTACACAACCTTC. The chain is built from TRBV7-9 and TRBJ1-2; 8 bases are a match to TRBD1. With 3 bases clipped from V and 14 bases from J, the junction kept 14 bases outside the gene matches. CDR1 SEHNR and CDR2 FQNEAQ come from the germline V gene (reference sequence). This CDR3 is built from 14 residues.

This chain connects TRBV28 to TRBJ2-3, with 13 bases that match TRBD2. CDR3 length equals 18 residues. Losses at the gene ends were 7 bases for V and 0 bases for J; bases not matched to a gene: 10. Germline lookup yields CDR1 MDHEN and CDR2 SYDVKM. The CDR3 loop is CASISGLAGAYSTDTQYF. The CDR3 coding sequence is TGTGCCAGCATTAGTGGACTAGCGGGAGCTTACAGCACAGATACGCAGTATTTT.

In its sample, this clone was seen once. The genes are TRBV29-1 and TRBJ2-3; the match to TRBD2 covers 9 bases. CDR1 SQVTM and CDR2 ANQGSEA come from the germline V gene. There are 13 residues in the CDR3. With V trimmed by 6 bases and J by 1 base, 2 bases remained unmatched. CDR3 sequence (DNA): TGCAGCGTCGCTAGCGGGGGCACAGATACGCAGTATTTT. Translated: CSVASGGTDTQYF.

CDR3 nucleotide sequence: TGTGCCAGCAGCTCTTGGGACAGGCCCGCAGATACGCAGTATTTT. The encoded protein is CASSSWDRPADTQYF. The chain couples TRBV11-2 to TRBJ2-3, with 8 bases identical to TRBD1. The V and J ends lost 4 bases and 4 bases, in that order; junction bases with no gene match: 7. Germline-derived CDR1 and CDR2 are SGHAT and FQNNGV. The CDR3 length is 15 residues.

The J gene is TRBJ1-2, the V gene TRBV4-2; D is possibly TRBD1 (6 bases). The length of the CDR3 is 15 residues. Trimming removed 3 bases at V and 0 bases at J, with 11 bases between. Per the germline V gene, CDR1 is LGHNA and CDR2 is YNFKEQ. The CDR3, as DNA: TGTGCCAGCAGCCACCCCGGACAGACTAACTATGGCTACACCTTC. Amino acid sequence: CASSHPGQTNYGYTF.

This rearrangement joins TRBV12-2 to TRBJ2-7; the table's D call, TRBD1, has no DNA check behind it. TRBV12-2 is designated a pseudogene. This CDR3 is built from 13 residues. The CDR3 spells CASRLSEGDEQYV. The CDR3, as DNA: TGTGCAAGTCGCTTATCCGAAGGGGACGAGCAGTACGTC.

This chain links TRBV7-3 with TRBJ2-7; D possibly corresponds to TRBD2 (7 bases). Germline V gives CDR1 SGHTA, CDR2 FQGTGA. The CDR3 has 15 amino acids. Trimming removed 0 bases from V and 2 bases from J, with 11 bases in between. The CDR3 reads CASSLTHGGPYEQYF. CDR3 DNA: TGTGCCAGCAGCTTAACCCACGGGGGGCCCTACGAGCAGTACTTC. Together with reference TRBV7-3 and TRBJ2-7, the CDR3 gives the full variable domain: GAGVSQTPSNKVTEKGKYVELRCDPISGHTALYWYRQSLGQGPEFLIYFQGTGAADDSGLPNDRFFAVRPEGSVSTLKIQRTERGDSAVYLCASSLTHGGPYEQYFGPGTRLTVT.

The gene calls are TRBV7-3 and TRBJ2-1; tentative D call: TRBD2 (6 bases). V was trimmed by 5 bases and J by 8 bases, leaving 22 bases between them. CDR1 is SGHTA and CDR2 is FQGTGA in the germline V gene. The CDR3 is made up of 16 amino acids. CDR3 residues: CASSQVFGRREDEQFF. DNA for the CDR3: TGTGCCAGCAGCCAAGTCTTCGGGAGAAGGGAGGATGAGCAGTTCTTC.

The rearrangement joins TRBV11-3 to TRBJ2-3, with 7 bases lining up with TRBD1. The CDR3 runs 15 residues. Germline loops: CDR1 SGHNT, CDR2 YENEEA. The V and J ends lost 5 bases and 0 bases, in that order; junction bases with no gene match: 5. The CDR3 DNA is TGTGCCAGCAGCGATGACAGGGCTAGCACAGATACGCAGTATTTT. This encodes CASSDDRASTDTQYF.

CDR3 residues: CASSTGLTRGPGELFF. DNA for the CDR3: TGTGCCAGCTCAACGGGGCTAACCAGGGGGCCCGGGGAGCTGTTTTTT. This chain connects TRBV18 to TRBJ2-2; 8 positions match TRBD1. The CDR3 runs 16 residues. The germline V gene encodes CDR1 KGHSH and CDR2 LQKENI. Germline trimming cut 5 bases from V and 6 bases from J; bases unmatched to any gene: 11.

The rearrangement joins TRBV28 to TRBJ2-1; D may be TRBD2 (6 bases). V was cut by 10 bases and J by 0 bases, with 28 bases left in between. CDR1 is MDHEN and CDR2 is SYDVKM in the germline V gene. The CDR3 spans 19 residues. The CDR3 sequence: CATFPRGGTTRGSYNEQFF. CDR3 sequence (DNA): TGTGCCACCTTTCCGCGGGGTGGGACCACCCGGGGCTCCTACAATGAGCAGTTCTTC. The full variable domain, with the rest looked up from reference TRBV28 and TRBJ2-1, is DVKVTQSSRYLVKRTGEKVFLECVQDMDHENMFWYRQDPGLGLRLIYFSYDVKMKEKGDIPEGYSVSREKKERFSLILESASTNQTSMYLCATFPRGGTTRGSYNEQFFGPGTRLTVL.